These 7 T cell receptor beta chains were all obtained from the same sample, sequenced in a study of blood T cell repertoires in COVID-19. Assay used: immunoSEQ multiplex PCR; TCRdb lists only in-frame clones, some missing. The sample has around 220,000 clones, less than 90% seen once. The sample comprised peripheral blood. The receptors were gathered from a man in his forties or fifties with active or convalescent COVID-19.

This chain connects TRBV24-1 to TRBJ2-1; 9 nucleotides agree with TRBD1. Germline CDR1 reads KGHDR; CDR2 reads SFDVKD. The V segment lost 5 bases and the J segment 7 bases; nucleotides outside the gene matches: 8. The CDR3 length is 15 residues. The CDR3 loop reads CATSVTGGPGNEQFF. DNA of the CDR3: TGTGCCACCAGTGTTACAGGGGGCCCGGGGAATGAGCAGTTCTTC.

This clone was counted between two and nine times. The rearrangement joins TRBV3-1 (or the pseudogene TRBV3-2) to TRBJ1-1; D is undetermined. This CDR3 is 11 amino acids long. V was cut by 6 bases and J by 4 bases, with 6 bases left in between. The germline gives CDR1 LGHDT, CDR2 YNNKEL (reference sequence). CDR3 in amino acids: CASRHGTEAFF. The CDR3, as DNA: TGTGCCAGCAGGCACGGCACTGAAGCTTTCTTT.

The V gene is TRBV5-1, the J gene TRBJ2-4; possibly TRBD2 for D (5 bases). V was trimmed by 7 bases and J by 3 bases, leaving 11 bases between them. Germline assignment: CDR1 SGHRS and CDR2 YFSETQ. This CDR3 has 13 amino acids. The CDR3 spells CASRSGNKNIQYF. CDR3 sequence (DNA): TGCGCCAGCCGATCCGGGAACAAAAACATTCAGTACTTC.

The chain joins TRBV19 to TRBJ1-1, with TRBD1 as a possible D gene (5 bases). The length of the CDR3 is 14 residues. Trimming cost V 7 bases and J 5 bases, with 17 bases left between them. The germline V gene encodes CDR1 LNHDA and CDR2 SQIVND (reference sequence). This CDR3 reads CASTTRSQGTEAFF. The CDR3 nucleotides read TGTGCCAGTACCACCCGATCCCAGGGAACTGAAGCTTTCTTT.

The chain recombines TRBV5-1 with TRBJ2-1; possible D gene TRBD2, 5 bases. The CDR3 totals 16 residues. Germline V gives CDR1 SGHRS, CDR2 YFSETQ. The V and J ends lost 4 bases and 2 bases respectively, with 16 bases between them. CDR3 protein: CASSRSGNGAYNEQFF. The CDR3 DNA reads as TGCGCCAGCAGCCGTTCGGGCAACGGGGCCTACAATGAGCAGTTCTTC.

V and J are TRBV5-1 and TRBJ2-5; TRBD1 matches 7 bases. J gave up 1 base and V 4 bases, and 4 bases lay outside the gene matches. Looked up from germline, CDR1 is SGHRS and CDR2 is YFSETQ. This CDR3 comprises 14 residues. The CDR3: CASSGGQFQETQYF. CDR3 DNA: TGCGCCAGCAGCGGGGGACAGTTCCAAGAGACCCAGTACTTC.

This clone was seen once. V usage is TRBV28 and J usage is TRBJ2-1, with TRBD2 identical over 9 bases. CDR1 MDHEN and CDR2 SYDVKM come from the germline V gene. The junction had 11 bases not matched to a gene; V was cut back by 6 bases and J by 5 bases. The CDR3 length is 16 residues. The CDR3 bases are TGTGCCAGCAGCCCCCCAGGAAGCGGGAGGAACAATGAGCAGTTCTTC. Translation gives CASSPPGSGRNNEQFF.